This TCR beta chain was sequenced for a study of blood T cell repertoires in COVID-19. Looking at the study overall: The study drew acute and convalescent COVID-19 samples from the United States, Italy and Spain. Sources were T cells, B-cell-depleted T cells, or PBMCs; the material itself was cDNA or gDNA.

Germline CDR1 reads SGHAT; CDR2 reads FQNNGV. The CDR3 is 17 residues long. V was trimmed by 5 bases and J by 1 base, leaving 18 bases between them. Original methodology: By means of reference gene primer amplification, nucleated cell counts were estimated. TCRdb keeps only in-frame clones here, not all; method: immunoSEQ multiplex PCR. Clone size and V and J calls were adopted from that table, with D and trimming inferred from the DNA. The profile covers around 68,000 clones, with 75% to 90% appearing a single time and around 2.5% taken by the ten largest. Sequencing used peripheral blood. The receptor was derived from a man aged 50-60 years with acute or convalescent COVID-19. This rearrangement joins TRBV11-2 to TRBJ2-1, with no clear D. The CDR3 reads CASSGRLEFVSYNEQFF. The CDR3, as DNA: TGTGCCAGCAGCGGGCGATTAGAGTTTGTTTCCTACAATGAGCAGTTCTTC.